The sequence of this TCR beta chain was determined in a study of neurological immune-mediated disorders. Regarding the study as a whole: In HTLV-1-associated myelopathy, TCR clonal expansion was greatest, whereas multiple sclerosis had the least, falling below healthy controls. Association with the multiple sclerosis repertoire cluster was not found for any clinical or MRI feature. One cluster of related CDR3 sequences contained, by phylogenetic grouping, the repertoires of 18 of 34 multiple sclerosis patients and formed a possible signature.

This clonotype has at least ten counts. Its antigen is not known. TCRdb reanalysed the 5' RACE reads using MiXCR and keeps one entry per CDR3 protein. The sample has 45,000 to 55,000 distinct CDR3 sequences; around 3.5% are singletons. The sequencing sample was made of PBMCs. The receptor was isolated from a man between 60 and 75 years old with multiple sclerosis.

DNA of the CDR3: TGTGCCATCAGTGACTTTGACAGGGACGGCTACACCTTC. Its translation is CAISDFDRDGYTF. This chain joins TRBV10-3 and TRBJ1-2; the match to TRBD1 covers 7 bases. Trimming cost V 3 bases and J 8 bases; bases outside gene matches: 6. Per the germline V gene, CDR1 is ENHRY and CDR2 is SYGVKD. The CDR3 is made up of 13 amino acids.